The 24 T cell receptor beta chains below all came from one sample that was sequenced in a study of blood T cell repertoires in COVID-19. Some clones are missing from TCRdb's copy, which holds only in-frame ones; the method was immunoSEQ multiplex PCR. The data show 140,000 to 150,000 clones, with approximately 80% seen just once and 35% to 45% held by the top ten. The source material was peripheral blood. These receptors originate from a human donor in a cohort sampled during active COVID-19.

This chain links TRBV5-8 with TRBJ2-7; D is possibly TRBD1 (7 bases). V was clipped by 4 bases and J by 3 bases, with 17 bases between them. From germline, CDR1 is SGHTS and CDR2 YDEGEE. The CDR3 is 15 residues long. The CDR3 protein is CASSAQGGINYEQYF. The CDR3 DNA follows: TGTGCCAGCAGCGCGCAGGGGGGAATCAACTACGAGCAGTACTTC.

V usage is TRBV2 and J usage is TRBJ2-3; a weak D match, TRBD2 (5 bases). The CDR3 loop spans 16 amino acids. The germline gives CDR1 SNHLY, CDR2 FYNNEI. V shed 6 bases and J shed 0 bases, with 16 bases lying between them. The CDR3 spells CASSRTRYASTDTQYF. The CDR3 DNA is TGTGCCAGCAGCCGTACTAGGTATGCTAGCACAGATACGCAGTATTTT. The full variable domain, rest sourced from reference TRBV2 and TRBJ2-3, is EPEVTQTPSHQVTQMGQEVILRCVPISNHLYFYWYRQILGQKVEFLVSFYNNEISEKSEIFDDQFSVERPDGSNFTLKIRSTKLEDSAMYFCASSRTRYASTDTQYFGPGTRLTVL.

The genes are TRBV12-3 or TRBV12-4 and TRBJ1-1, with TRBD1 as a possible D gene (6 bases). V dropped 6 bases and J dropped 1 base, with 9 bases sitting between them. The CDR3 runs to 13 residues. CDR3 DNA: TGTGCCAGCAGCCGGGGACAGAACACTGAAGCTTTCTTT. Translation: CASSRGQNTEAFF.

CDR3 nucleotides: TGTGCCATCTCCCCTAGCGGGGGCTCCACAGATACGCAGTATTTT. It is translated as CAISPSGGSTDTQYF. The chain joins TRBV10-3 to TRBJ2-3; 10 bases match TRBD2. The length of the CDR3 is 15 residues. Germline V lookup: CDR1 ENHRY, CDR2 SYGVKD. The trim removed 8 bases at V and 2 bases at J, leaving 7 bases unmatched.

The V and J genes are TRBV3-1 (or the pseudogene TRBV3-2) and TRBJ2-4; 8 bases match TRBD1. This CDR3 comprises 16 residues. Looked up from germline, CDR1 is LGHDT and CDR2 is YNNKEL (reference sequence). Trimming at V came to 5 bases and at J to 2 bases, leaving 8 bases not matched to a gene. The CDR3 loop reads CASSYRTGMSKNIQYF. The CDR3 nucleotides are TGTGCCAGCAGCTACCGGACAGGGATGTCCAAAAACATTCAGTACTTC.

The genes are TRBV11-3 and TRBJ2-1, with 8 bases aligning to TRBD1. The germline CDR1 and CDR2 sequences are SGHNT and YENEEA. The CDR3 is 16 amino acids. With 5 bases clipped from V and 4 bases from J, the junction kept 10 bases outside the gene matches. The CDR3 nucleotides read TGTGCCAGCAGCCCGCGACAGGGGCCAAGTTACAATGAGCAGTTCTTC. Its translation is CASSPRQGPSYNEQFF.

In this sample, this clone turned up many times. This chain links TRBV11-3 with TRBJ2-5; 9 nucleotides line up with TRBD2. V lost 7 bases, J lost 4 bases, and 7 bases stayed unmatched. Germline V gives CDR1 SGHNT, CDR2 YENEEA. This CDR3 has 14 residues. CDR3 residues: CASTAGGGRETQYF. Here the CDR3 DNA reads TGTGCCAGCACGGCGGGAGGGGGCCGAGAGACCCAGTACTTC.

V and J are TRBV7-3 and TRBJ2-3, with 11 bases identical to TRBD1. The CDR3 length is 14 residues. J gave up 4 bases and V 8 bases, and 5 bases lay outside the gene matches. Germline V gives CDR1 SGHTA, CDR2 FQGTGA. The CDR3 coding sequence is TGTGCCAGCGGACAGGGGGCTGTATCAGATACGCAGTATTTT. The encoded protein is CASGQGAVSDTQYF.

In this sample, this clone turned up once. The V gene is TRBV28, the J gene TRBJ2-1, with TRBD1 identical over 7 bases. The CDR3 is made up of 14 amino acids. Germline V gene lookup returns CDR1 MDHEN and CDR2 SYDVKM. Trimming at V came to 8 bases and at J to 1 base, leaving 5 bases not matched to a gene. The CDR3 is CASLTGWSYNEQFF. DNA of the CDR3: TGTGCCAGCTTGACAGGGTGGTCCTACAATGAGCAGTTCTTC.

The chain joins TRBV4-1 to TRBJ1-2; TRBD1 aligns across 7 bases. V was pared by 8 bases and J by 5 bases, with 11 bases of the junction left unmatched. The CDR3 sequence is 14 residues long. Per germline, CDR1 MGHRA and CDR2 YSYEKL. Here the CDR3 reads CASRPGQTNYGYTF. The CDR3 region has the DNA TGCGCCAGCCGCCCGGGACAGACGAATTATGGCTACACCTTC.

The chain uses TRBV4-2 and TRBJ2-6; D gene uncertain. This CDR3 is built from 17 residues. Germline V gene sequence: CDR1 LGHNA, CDR2 YNFKEQ. V lost 4 bases, J lost 4 bases, and 17 bases lay in between. The CDR3 here is CASSPRTVSIGANVLTF. The CDR3 bases are TGTGCCAGCAGCCCGAGAACCGTGTCGATAGGGGCCAACGTCCTGACTTTC.

This clone was recorded once. V gene TRBV5-4 combines with J gene TRBJ2-1, with D unclear. The CDR3 is 12 residues long. Trimming left V 0 bases short and J 7 bases short, with 5 bases between. Per germline, CDR1 SGHNT and CDR2 YYREEE (reference sequence). CDR3 nucleotides: TGTGCCAGCAGCTTGGACGCGAATGAGCAGTTCTTC. Its protein is CASSLDANEQFF.

The chain carries TRBV7-6 and TRBJ2-5; TRBD2 agrees at 9 bases. This CDR3 spans 13 amino acids. CDR1 is SGHVS, CDR2 FNYEAQ, per germline. With 4 bases clipped from V and 5 bases from J, the junction kept 2 bases outside the gene matches. CDR3 loop: CASSSGLAETQYF. The CDR3 DNA is TGTGCCAGCAGCTCCGGACTAGCGGAGACCCAGTACTTC.

This chain links TRBV5-4 with TRBJ1-2; tentatively, D is TRBD1 (6 bases). Germline CDR1 reads SGHNT; CDR2 reads YYREEE (reference sequence). The CDR3 sequence is 15 residues long. The V and J ends lost 4 bases and 4 bases respectively, with 17 bases between them. Here the CDR3 reads CASSGAGRDTYGYTF. DNA for the CDR3: TGTGCCAGCAGCGGGGCCGGCAGGGACACCTATGGCTACACCTTC. The variable domain in full, with the rest retrieved from reference TRBV5-4 and TRBJ1-2, is ETGVTQSPTHLIKTRGQQVTLRCSSQSGHNTVSWYQQALGQGPQFIFQYYREEENGRGNFPPRFSGLQFPNYSSELNVNALELDDSALYLCASSGAGRDTYGYTFGSGTRLTVV.

The chain links TRBV11-3 to TRBJ1-1; 9 bases are a match to TRBD1. This CDR3 contains 15 residues. Per the germline V gene, CDR1 is SGHNT and CDR2 is YENEEA. V shed 5 bases, J shed 3 bases, and the junction held 7 bases outside the gene matches. CDR3 sequence reads: CASSPLTGGHTEAFF. The CDR3 DNA follows: TGTGCCAGCAGCCCATTAACAGGGGGCCACACTGAAGCTTTCTTT.

V is TRBV5-8 and J is TRBJ2-7; D may be TRBD2 (6 bases). This CDR3 is built from 18 residues. CDR1 is SGHTS, CDR2 YDEGEE, per germline. The V and J ends lost 1 base and 6 bases respectively, with 26 bases between them. The CDR3 DNA reads as TGTGCCAGCAGCTTGTTTAGCGGCTTTTACGAGGGGACGAGCGAGCAGTACGTC. As protein: CASSLFSGFYEGTSEQYV.

The rearrangement links TRBV12-3 or TRBV12-4 to TRBJ1-1; D unclear. The CDR3 loop spans 12 amino acids. The ends were cut back, 6 bases at V and 5 bases at J, with 10 bases in the middle. DNA of the CDR3: TGTGCCAGCAGCCCGAGGTGGACTGAAGCTTTCTTT. It yields the protein CASSPRWTEAFF.

The rearrangement joins TRBV6-4 to TRBJ1-3, with 9 bases lining up with TRBD1. CDR1 and CDR2 from the germline V gene are MRHNA and SNTAGT. Trimming removed 4 bases from V and 4 bases from J; junction bases left unmatched: 8. CDR3 length: 16 amino acids. This chain's CDR3 is CASSVRDRVSGNTIYF. CDR3 DNA: TGTGCCAGCAGTGTGAGGGACAGGGTCTCCGGAAACACCATATATTTT.

A single count supports this clone. The chain combines TRBV7-3 with TRBJ2-5; 9 bases align to TRBD1. Germline assignment: CDR1 SGHTA and CDR2 FQGTGA. After removal of 5 bases from V and 4 bases from J, the junction contained 8 bases not matched to a gene. This CDR3 is 15 amino acids long. The CDR3 DNA reads TGTGCCAGCAGCCCGAAGACAGGGGGGGTAGAGACCCAGTACTTC. This encodes CASSPKTGGVETQYF.

This clone appeared a few times. The CDR3 region has the DNA TGTGCCAGCGGGGGGGACAGGAATCAGCCCCAGCATTTT. Amino acids: CASGGDRNQPQHF. The chain employs TRBV2 and TRBJ1-5; TRBD1 agrees at 8 bases. Germline trimming cut 8 bases from V and 4 bases from J; bases unmatched to any gene: 4. The CDR3 has 13 amino acids. Germline-derived CDR1 and CDR2 are SNHLY and FYNNEI. Full variable domain (rest looked up from reference TRBV2 and TRBJ1-5): EPEVTQTPSHQVTQMGQEVILRCVPISNHLYFYWYRQILGQKVEFLVSFYNNEISEKSEIFDDQFSVERPDGSNFTLKIRSTKLEDSAMYFCASGGDRNQPQHFGDGTRLSIL.

This chain's CDR3 is CAISQRSNTEAFF. CDR3 sequence (DNA): TGTGCCATCAGTCAGCGATCGAACACTGAAGCTTTCTTT. The chain uses TRBV10-3 and TRBJ1-1; D call uncertain. The V gene's germline CDR1 is ENHRY and CDR2 SYGVKD. The ends were cut back, 5 bases at V and 1 base at J, with 8 bases in the middle. The CDR3 consists of 13 residues.

The chain combines TRBV6-6 with TRBJ2-7; unclear D gene. Germline V gives CDR1 MNHNY, CDR2 SVGAGI (reference sequence). The CDR3 length is 14 residues. Trimming removed 8 bases at V and 0 bases at J, with 14 bases between. The CDR3 is CASPIHDNSYEQYV. DNA of the CDR3: TGTGCCAGCCCAATTCATGACAACTCCTACGAGCAGTACGTC.

The chain employs TRBV28 and TRBJ1-6; tentative D call: TRBD1 (6 bases). CDR1 is MDHEN, CDR2 SYDVKM, per germline. This CDR3 is built from 16 residues. V was cut by 1 base and J by 5 bases, with 12 bases left in between. This chain's CDR3 is CASSLSSGAHNSPLHF. The DNA of the CDR3 is TGTGCCAGCAGTTTATCCTCAGGGGCCCATAATTCACCCCTCCACTTT.

The chain joins TRBV28 to TRBJ2-4, with TRBD1 matching 8 bases. The CDR3 length is 16 residues. Losses at the gene ends were 4 bases for V and 6 bases for J; bases not matched to a gene: 11. CDR1 is MDHEN, CDR2 SYDVKM, per germline. The CDR3 loop is CASSSQGQEGRNIQYF. CDR3 nucleotide sequence: TGTGCCAGCAGTTCCCAGGGACAGGAAGGAAGAAACATTCAGTACTTC. The full variable domain, completed using reference TRBV28 and TRBJ2-4, is DVKVTQSSRYLVKRTGEKVFLECVQDMDHENMFWYRQDPGLGLRLIYFSYDVKMKEKGDIPEGYSVSREKKERFSLILESASTNQTSMYLCASSSQGQEGRNIQYFGAGTRLSVL.